This T cell receptor (beta chain) came from a study of technical replicates of blood from a few donors. The germline V and J ends were trimmed by 4 bases and 2 bases, with 11 bases remaining between them. CDR1 is GTSNPN and CDR2 is SVGIG in the germline V gene (reference sequence). The length of the CDR3 is 13 residues. Data came from immunoSEQ multiplex PCR; TCRdb stores just in-frame clones and leaves some out. In the table there are around 83,000 clones, more than 85% of which are singletons. J is TRBJ1-2 and V is TRBV30; D is perhaps TRBD1 (5 bases). The receptor's source is a human donor in good health. Some clones in this sample may be carry-over from other donors' samples. Sequenced material: T cells isolated from PBMCs. The CDR3 protein is CAWMLQGNYGYTF. The CDR3, as DNA: TGTGCCTGGATGCTGCAGGGAAACTATGGCTACACCTTC.